Reported below is one T cell receptor beta chain. One end of the junction varies from germline; a read error may be responsible. The data stem from a study of glioma-infiltrating T cells. The CDR3 extends over 13 amino acids. The iRepertoire nested amplicon-rescue multiplex PCR amplified TCR alpha and beta CDR3s from RNA. TCRdb processed the multiplex PCR reads anew with MiXCR; each CDR3 protein has one entry. Counted here are under 200,000 distinct CDR3 sequences, around 40% occurring once; the ten biggest clones make up roughly 5.4%. V gene TRBV12-3 or TRBV12-4 combines with J gene TRBJ1-5, with D possibly being TRBD1 (6 bases). Sample: glioma tissue, nonneoplastic brain tissue, or PBMCs (not recorded which). This TCR was sampled from a human donor with low-grade glioma or glioblastoma, undergoing nonglioma brain surgery, or in good health (not recorded which). Here the CDR3 DNA reads TGTGCCAGCAGTTTTCAGGGGATAGACCCCCAGAATTTT. As protein: CASSFQGIDPQNF.